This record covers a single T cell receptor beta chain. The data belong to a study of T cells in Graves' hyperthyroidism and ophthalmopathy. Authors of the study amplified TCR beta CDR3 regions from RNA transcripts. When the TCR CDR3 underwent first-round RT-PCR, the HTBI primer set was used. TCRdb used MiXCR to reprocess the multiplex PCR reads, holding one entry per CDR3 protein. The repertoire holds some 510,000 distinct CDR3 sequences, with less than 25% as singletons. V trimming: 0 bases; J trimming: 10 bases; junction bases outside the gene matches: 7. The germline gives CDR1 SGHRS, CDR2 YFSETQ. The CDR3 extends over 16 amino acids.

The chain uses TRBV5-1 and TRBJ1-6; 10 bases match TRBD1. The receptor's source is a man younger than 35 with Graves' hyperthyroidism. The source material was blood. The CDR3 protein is CASSLAGGQGKSPLHF. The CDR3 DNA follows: TGCGCCAGCAGCTTGGCCGGGGGACAGGGGAAATCACCCCTCCACTTT.